This T cell receptor (beta chain) was identified in a study of T cell repertoires in cytomegalovirus infection. Study overall: Recently identified HLA-C-restricted CMV epitopes and well-studied HLA-B-restricted CMV epitopes were used by the study. Public TCR beta signatures marked donors with CMV infection and the matching HLA.

Germline V gene lookup returns CDR1 SEHNR and CDR2 FQNEAQ (reference sequence). Trimming took off 4 bases at V and 0 bases at J, with 13 bases between the two ends. The CDR3 totals 16 residues. TCRdb passed the reads through MiXCR, listing each CDR3 protein once. Among 200,000 or so distinct CDR3 sequences listed, around 40% were seen once. The study's findings and limits: In two of eight donors, the top clonotype was HLA-C-restricted CMV-specific.

Note on this clonotype: Its antigen is not known.

The clonotype comes from a human donor in good health (CMV status not recorded). Some clones in this sample may be carry-over from other donors' samples. The rearrangement uses TRBV7-9 and TRBJ2-1; D may be TRBD2 (6 bases). The sequencing here drew on CD8+ T cells from cultured PBMCs, taken from culture after CMV antigen stimulation. CDR3 sequence: CASSSKDYSSYNEQFF. CDR3 sequence (DNA): TGTGCCAGCAGCTCAAAGGACTATTCCTCCTACAATGAGCAGTTCTTC.